The source of this TCR beta chain is a study of blood T cells in healthy people across ages (dated by TCRdb to 2013 to 2016). In the study overall: In model experiments, template switching captured roughly one uniquely barcoded TCR beta cDNA molecule for every two T cells. To avoid experimental bias, donors of different ages were distributed randomly across sequencing lanes. The study measured age-related changes in TCR beta repertoire diversity using deep sequencing normalized with unique cDNA molecular identifiers. Four age groups were formed from the donors: young (average roughly 15 years), middle-aged (approximately 40), aged (about 68) and long-lived (about 80). Two additional independent replicas of 1 million unique cDNA reads from the same blood draw were analyzed for two donors (one aged 18 to 30 and one aged 80 or older). Broad study findings and their caveats: There was a strong correlation between observed TCR beta diversity and the percentage of naive T cells measured by flow cytometry. As age increased, observed TCR beta diversity per million T cells dropped in a roughly linear way, and a significant reduction was already evident by age around 41. Compared with the aged group, the long-lived group had more naive CD4+ T cells, fewer expanded clones and increased TCR diversity, a pattern suggesting age selection. Estimates of total diversity based on one million sequenced T cells were regarded as lower bounds and as underestimates. Because profiling used bulk unsorted PBMCs, naive and antigen-experienced compartments could not be compared conclusively. The CMV infection status of donors was not known, potentially confounding age-related changes in expanded clonotypes.

Via the germline V gene, CDR1 is SGHVS and CDR2 FNYEAQ. Trimming removed 5 bases from V and 8 bases from J, leaving 13 bases between the germline ends. Taken from cysteine to phenylalanine, the CDR3 has 13 residues. Left in the record is the CDR3 DNA by itself, 39 bases read in frame from the first base. Libraries were made using 5' RACE. The data were produced on an Illumina HiSeq 2500. The second PCR ran for roughly 6 to 11 cycles and used a J-beta primer mix along with a sample-barcoded 5' primer. A template-switch 5' adaptor carrying 12 random nucleotides introduced a unique molecular identifier onto each TCR beta cDNA molecule. Each sample yielded at least 3 million CDR3-containing paired-end reads. First-strand cDNA synthesis was performed from all RNA using the Mint cDNA synthesis kit, with priming by a TRBC-specific oligonucleotide. Following uracil-DNA glycosylase treatment, a first 18-cycle PCR with universal primers M1SS and BC2_uni_R was performed on all cDNA. The original pipeline was this. For normalization, 1 million high-quality reads were randomly selected from each sample, with every read carrying a distinct molecular identifier. Reads with shared molecular identifiers were discarded instead of being binned into consensus sequences. MiTCR, with a Q25 quality threshold and the strictest error-elimination algorithm, was used for CDR3 identification, clonotype clustering and error correction. A nonparametric unseen species model with Euler transformation was used to estimate a lower bound on total TCR beta diversity. Starting from the raw public reads, TCRdb applied fastp trimming at Q25, assembled clones with MiXCR and retained in-frame beta chains. Rows with one shared CDR3 protein collapse into an entry with the most common genes and DNA. The V and J calls and clone size come from TCRdb's table, not from the authors' own analysis. For this sample the table gives roughly 640,000 distinct CDR3 sequences, of which about 30% were detected only once. The ten largest account for approximately 14% of the sample.

Only one count was recorded for this clonotype. Its antigen is still unknown. Base qualities are not at hand, and no much larger clone is one base apart. On its own, one read is weak support. Systemically healthy Caucasian individuals from Russia, some 36 in total and aged roughly 6 to 100 years, were included as donors. Each donor gave 8 to 10 milliliters of peripheral blood, collected into EDTA-treated Vacutainer tubes. Ficoll-Paque density-gradient centrifugation was used to isolate PBMCs, with at least 6.5 million obtained per sample. Trizol reagent was used to extract total RNA from PBMCs, with at least 6 micrograms per sample. The percentages of naive CD45RAhigh/CD27high T cells were determined by flow cytometry on a PBMC aliquot from every donor.

This TCR derives from a woman older than 75 in good health. The rearranged chain carries TRBV7-6 and TRBJ1-3, and possibly TRBD1, on 6 matching bases. Input material: blood. In nucleotide form, the sequence is TGTGCCAGCAGCATCGACAGGTTTCACACCATATATTTT. Its protein is CASSIDRFHTIYF. Reference TRBV7-6 and TRBJ1-3 proteins supply the regions before and after the CDR3; the full variable domain is: GAGVSQSPRYKVTKRGQDVALRCDPISGHVSLYWYRQALGQGPEFLTYFNYEAQQDKSGLPNDRFSAERPEGSISTLTIQRTEQRDSAMYRCASSIDRFHTIYFGEGSWLTVV.